This T cell receptor beta chain originates from a study of cytomegalovirus exposure and HLA in healthy donors (dated by TCRdb to the late 2010s). Background for the entire study: According to an earlier analysis of a few hundred of the donors, about 170 million T cells yielded 120 million or so unique TCR beta sequences and more than 250 Gb of sequence data. An early release that covered roughly 600 HLA-typed donors contained approximately 300 gigabases of sequencing data and 75 million to 100 million unique TCR sequences. Of the approximately 400 genotyped donors, 75% to 85% were placed in the genetic ancestry cluster associated with self-reported Caucasian donors. The study aimed to test whether signatures of past pathogen exposure could be identified by cataloging public T cell receptors. The study profiled the T cell repertoires of hundreds of subjects by immunosequencing and related them to cytomegalovirus serostatus. A separate validation cohort of roughly 110 different subjects was used in addition to the roughly 700-subject first cohort. The study combined high-throughput TCR immunosequencing, statistical association of individual TCRs with disease status, and machine learning to predict cytomegalovirus infection status. In a later analysis, previously published TCR beta repertoires from several hundred donors were re-analyzed and high-resolution HLA genotyping was added so that TCR occurrence patterns could be studied. In the later analysis, no new phenotypic data were used to find candidate immune exposures; instead, reliance was placed on TCR beta sequences and their occurrence across donors. An earlier analysis of 587 of the donors applied high-throughput TCR beta sequencing to assess whether each TCR beta V gene segment acted as functional or pseudogenic. Donor age, sex, ethnicity and CMV serostatus were compiled together with the repertoire data. A later genetic analysis took genome-wide SNP genotypes for about 65% of the 666 donors and used that subset as a discovery cohort. All discovery cohort repertoires had been generated on a single sequencing platform. HLA typing included class I and class II loci at four-digit resolution. The number of donors typed differed by locus, with about 629-630 for A, B, C, DRB1 and DQB1, roughly 550 for DQA1, 600 to 610 for DPA1, and approximately 470 for DPB1. Several DR-DQ haplotypes were treated as single units for association and clustering because of strong linkage in the cohort. On average, roughly 200,000 unique TCR beta nucleotide sequences were sequenced per donor among 300 to 500 genotyped donors of the cohort, with roughly a sixth of those sequences being non-productive.

The CDR3 sequence holds 16 residues, the cysteine and phenylalanine included. Kept here is only the CDR3 DNA, which spans 48 bases and is read in frame from base 1. V has 0 bases trimmed and J has 1 base trimmed; junction bases matching no gene number 6. CDR1 and CDR2 (GTSNPN, SVGIG) derive from the germline V gene (reference sequence). The protocol used for the library was the immunoSEQ multiplex PCR assay. For the multiplex PCR, a mixture combining 60 forward primers for TCR Vbeta segments and 13 reverse primers for TCR Jbeta segments was used. A multiplex PCR assay on genomic DNA amplified the CDR3 region of rearranged TCR beta genes. Amplified TCR beta libraries were sequenced as 87-base-pair reads on the Illumina HiSeq System. In the source study's methods: A later analysis tallied 75 million to 95 million unique TCR beta chains across the 660 or so repertoires, and about 10 million of those chains were shared by two or more donors. Raw reads were error-corrected and collapsed into unique sequences by a nearest-neighbor algorithm in which closely related sequences were merged to remove PCR and sequencing errors. V, D and J gene segments were assigned by aligning CDR3 sequences to IMGT reference sequences. Each retained sequence needed at least a six-nucleotide match to both a V gene segment and a J gene segment. Rearrangements were called productive when the CDR3 lacked stop codons and stayed in frame with V and J; all others were non-productive. CDR3 was defined by IMGT convention, running from the second conserved V-encoded cysteine to the conserved J-encoded phenylalanine. The earlier analysis of 587 of the donors excluded any sequence lacking an unambiguous match to a single V gene segment. An earlier analysis of a few hundred of the donors called V segments functional above 56.7% productive rearrangements and segregating when the between-donor standard deviation exceeded 5%. A statistical classification framework was built to diagnose cytomegalovirus status from the catalog of TCR beta chain sequences. V and J gene assignment, in a later analysis, came from comparing TCR nucleotide sequences with IMGT/GENE-DB human TR gene sequences. A later analysis assigned CDR3 sequences and most-parsimonious VDJ recombination scenarios with the TCRdist pipeline. In a later analysis, every TCR beta chain was defined by the combination of its CDR3 amino acid sequence and its V-gene family, and reads without a unique V-gene family were dropped. To address suspected cross-contamination and a sequencing artifact, a later analysis removed approximately 600 highly shared, low-generation-probability nucleotide sequences. A later analysis calculated a clonal expansion index for each public chain from normalized within-repertoire ranks of inferred template counts. Generation probabilities in a later analysis came from a VDJ recombination model fitted to out-of-frame rearrangements, and those results were checked against IGoR. A later analysis scored TCR-TCR, TCR-HLA and TCR-CMV co-occurrence with hypergeometric tests, applying a repertoire-size bias correction to TCR pairs. To estimate false discovery rates, a later analysis permuted the HLA or CMV assignments 20 times. In a later analysis, co-occurring TCRs were grouped using DBSCAN, with TCRdist sequence similarity added in when clustering inside HLA-allele-positive subsets. For co-occurrence clustering, repertoires with fewer than 30,000 or more than 120,000 public chains were excluded, along with five repertoires with anomalous nucleotide sharing. TCRdb's version of the immuneACCESS table is confined to in-frame rearrangements and falls short of the full clone set. An unresolved V gene accounts for under half of the shortfall where checked; the remainder is of unknown origin. V and J calls and clone size are given by that table; D and trimming were obtained from the DNA. This sample comprises some 98,000 clones, roughly 70% of them detected only once. Under 3% of the sample rests with the top ten.

In regard to this clone: It lacks a known antigen. No base quality information exists; no much larger clone differs at one position.

Paper-wide results and their limitations: Linkage disequilibrium might explain the correlated functional status among segregating V segments, but an unknown experimental factor could not be ruled out. This cohort had only TCR beta chains sequenced, and the lack of alpha or paired-chain data limited which features could be detected. Compared with the 666-donor mean, donors in an Asian-associated ancestry cluster had fewer N-insertions in productive TCRs, according to a later genetic analysis. An earlier analysis of several hundred of the donors showed that most TCR beta V segments appeared in productive rearrangements either about 87% or about 30% of the time, which broadly matched IMGT annotations. Strong co-occurrence of HLA alleles, especially DR and DQ, made assigning TCR associations to individual alleles difficult. Most CMV-associated TCR beta chains appeared to be HLA-restricted in a later analysis, and the HLA associations seemed to be driven largely by CMV exposure. The 87-base-pair reads could not distinguish some IMGT-functional V segments, including TRBV6-2 and TRBV6-3, so those segments were excluded. Presence/absence analyses assumed roughly uniform sequencing depth across donors, an assumption that may not hold. Because HLA typing was missing for some donors at each locus, association tests included only the typed subset. A further reported finding was that TCR beta sequences accurately predicted the HLA-A and HLA-B alleles for most subjects in the first cohort. In a later genetic analysis, a missense DCLRE1C variant was associated with V-gene and J-gene trimming of TCR beta chains, and the association was replicated in an independent cohort. In a later analysis, HLA-associated TCR beta chains were found to be more clonally expanded and to have lower generation probabilities than equally common non-associated chains. Several of the top co-occurrence clusters appeared to be linked to parvovirus B19, influenza, CMV and Epstein-Barr virus, according to a later analysis. At a false discovery rate of 0.05, a later analysis linked some 17,000 TCR beta sequences to specific HLA alleles. It was suggested by the authors that the approach could potentially be generalized to other disease states and immunological phenotypes. The classifier was reported to diagnose cytomegalovirus status with high specificity and sensitivity in both the original and validation cohorts. In a later analysis, the rate of TCR association differed among HLA loci, with DRB1 alleles having the most associated TCRs and HLA-C alleles having the fewest. For the cohort, immune exposure information was limited to CMV serostatus. A few of the identified cytomegalovirus-associated TCR beta chains were confirmed in vitro to be specific for cytomegalovirus antigens. Most TCR sequences were seen in very few donors, while some public TCRs were found in many individuals. The sequencing pipeline was judged likely to have produced a cluster of highly shared sequence variants as a technical artifact. Because counts were too low, roughly 18 rarely observed V segments, including chromosome 9 orphons, were left out of the earlier analysis of 500 to 650 of the donors. A total of about 150 TCR beta chains were listed by the study as associated with cytomegalovirus.

In total, approximately 690 healthy bone marrow donors made up the cohort. All cohort members were sampled while nominally healthy, although unrecorded immune exposures were likely present. The donor tested CMV seronegative and was one of the 352 seronegative cohort members. A peripheral blood sample was collected from each donor, and TCR beta sequencing was performed on peripheral blood mononuclear cells. The Qiagen DNeasy Blood Extraction Kit was used to extract genomic DNA from the blood cell samples. The receptor was isolated from a man in his forties or fifties in good health and CMV-seronegative. The chain was built from TRBV30 and TRBJ1-5; 7 central nucleotides agree with TRBD1. Sequenced input: PBMCs. The CDR3 in this case is CAWSVFDRASNQPQHF. The nucleotide sequence is TGTGCCTGGAGTGTTTTTGACAGGGCCAGCAATCAGCCCCAGCATTTT.